This T cell receptor beta chain was captured in a study of long-term antiretroviral therapy in people with HIV. Running of the v3.0 immunoSEQ assay took place at survey level. Measured with immunoSEQ multiplex PCR; TCRdb has only the in-frame clones, and not every one. This sample has about 33,000 clones; around three quarters occur once, and the top ten carry less than 9%. The CDR3 extends over 12 amino acids. Germline V gene data show CDR1 as SEHNR and CDR2 as FQNEAQ (reference sequence). V was trimmed by 1 base and J by 3 bases, leaving 3 bases between them. Clinicians in the United States treated all participants with HIV. As for this clone: Its antigen is still unknown.

Study-level findings and limits: Clones that expanded before ART (that is, prior to treatment) dominated the repertoire at all time points.

The chain joins TRBV7-9 to TRBJ1-2; D not certain. This material consisted of unsorted PBMCs, taken 2 years after starting antiretroviral therapy. The TCR sequence derives from a woman aged 45 to 65 with HIV. The CDR3 nucleotides are TGTGCCAGCAGCTTAGGCGACTATGGCTACACCTTC. It yields the protein CASSLGDYGYTF.